The sequence of this TCR beta chain was determined in a study of PD-1 blockade in mismatch repair-deficient tumors. Study-wide background: Patients had about 13 mismatch repair-deficient cancer types and were previously treated and progressing. Study-wide points: Tumor-resident clones, often undetectable pretreatment in blood, expanded then contracted after pembrolizumab.

The CDR3 totals 13 residues. Germline V gives CDR1 SGHRS, CDR2 YFSETQ. J lost 6 bases, V lost 1 base, and 0 bases had no gene match. Measured with immunoSEQ multiplex PCR; TCRdb has only the in-frame clones, and not every one. The repertoire has approximately 22,000 clones, approximately 85% of them found once; the top ten carry 17%. Remarks on this clone: What it binds is not known.

All patients were mismatch repair deficient, assessed by either PCR or immunohistochemistry. V and J are TRBV5-1 and TRBJ2-2; 7 positions match TRBD2. The TCR was taken from an adult with mismatch repair-deficient cancer. This specimen was peripheral blood, taken 2 weeks after starting pembrolizumab. The CDR3, as DNA: TGCGCCAGCAGCTTGCGGGGGGCCGGGGAGCTGTTTTTT. Translation: CASSLRGAGELFF.